Below are 18 T cell receptor beta chains sequenced from a single sample in a study of shared clonotypes between healthy human individuals. Positive CCR7 selection of CD45RO-negative cells yielded the naive CD8 cells, and terminally differentiated effector memory CD45RA+ cells were excluded. Clones were read by immunoSEQ multiplex PCR, and TCRdb kept only the in-frame ones, dropping some. The profile shows some 2 million clones, 85% to 95% of them singletons. The sequencing sample was made of naive CD8+ T cells sorted from blood. These TCRs come from a young man in good health.

The chain joins TRBV9 to TRBJ2-5; D is tentatively TRBD1 or TRBD2 (5 bases each). Germline CDR1 reads SGDLS; CDR2 reads YYNGEE. The CDR3 consists of 13 residues. V was pared by 4 bases and J by 5 bases, with 12 bases between. Written as DNA, the CDR3 is TGTGCCAGCAGCAGAGGGGAGAGGGAGACCCAGTACTTC. Translated, it gives CASSRGERETQYF.

The V call is TRBV30, the J call TRBJ2-5; 7 nucleotides agree with TRBD1. V shed 5 bases and J 2 bases; nucleotides not matched to a gene: 5. The CDR3 covers 13 residues. Germline-derived CDR1 and CDR2 are GTSNPN and SVGIG (reference sequence). The chain's CDR3 is CAWFRTGQETQYF. CDR3 DNA: TGTGCCTGGTTCCGGACAGGACAAGAGACCCAGTACTTC.

The chain combines TRBV6-6 with TRBJ2-7; 9 positions match TRBD1. From germline, CDR1 is MNHNY and CDR2 SVGAGI (reference sequence). The CDR3 runs 15 residues. With 1 base clipped from V and 0 bases from J, the junction kept 1 base outside the gene matches. The CDR3 reads CASSYLTGGSYEQYF. The CDR3 nucleotides are TGTGCCAGCAGTTACTTGACAGGGGGCTCCTACGAGCAGTACTTC.

This chain uses TRBV6-1 with TRBJ1-2; D is undetermined. This CDR3 contains 12 residues. The V and J ends lost 4 bases and 11 bases respectively, with 14 bases between them. Looked up from germline, CDR1 is MNHNS and CDR2 is SASEGT. CDR3 bases: TGTGCCAGCAGTGCGCCGTGGCAGGAATACACCTTC. Its protein is CASSAPWQEYTF.

V gene TRBV5-1 combines with J gene TRBJ2-7, with D possibly matching TRBD1 (5 bases). Germline-derived CDR1 and CDR2 are SGHRS and YFSETQ. The length of the CDR3 is 16 residues. Trimming pared 0 bases from V and 2 bases from J, leaving 15 bases between. The CDR3 is CASSLVTRAQAYEQYF. CDR3 DNA: TGCGCCAGCAGCTTGGTCACCAGGGCCCAAGCCTACGAGCAGTACTTC.

The chain carries TRBV5-6 and TRBJ2-7; 9 nucleotides line up with TRBD2. Germline lookup yields CDR1 SGHDT and CDR2 YYEEEE. V was clipped by 2 bases and J by 7 bases; unmatched bases: 1. CDR3 length: 12 residues. The DNA of the CDR3 is TGTGCCAGCAGCTTCGGACTAGCGGAGCAGTACTTC. This gives the protein CASSFGLAEQYF.

On this clone itself: The same CDR3 also results from other DNA sequences found in this sample. The chain employs TRBV13 and TRBJ2-7, with 8 bases matching TRBD1. Germline V gene lookup returns CDR1 PRHDT and CDR2 FYEKMQ (reference sequence). V lost 4 bases to trimming and J lost 4 bases; unmatched junction nucleotides: 9. This CDR3 region has 15 residues. CDR3 sequence (DNA): TGTGCCAGCAGCTCCTCCGGGACAGGTTCGTACGAGCAGTACTTC. This sequence encodes CASSSSGTGSYEQYF.

As regards this clone: Other DNA sequences in this specimen translate into the identical CDR3. This chain connects TRBV7-9 to TRBJ1-1; D unresolved. Germline CDR1 SEHNR, CDR2 FQNEAQ (reference sequence). V lost 5 bases and J 5 bases, leaving 6 bases between the germline ends. The CDR3 extends over 11 amino acids. The CDR3 here is CASSPGTEAFF. In DNA form, the CDR3 reads TGTGCCAGCAGCCCTGGGACTGAAGCTTTCTTT. Using reference TRBV7-9 and TRBJ1-1 for the parts outside the CDR3, the full variable domain is DTGVSQNPRHKITKRGQNVTFRCDPISEHNRLYWYRQTLGQGPEFLTYFQNEAQLEKSRLLSDRFSAERPKGSFSTLEIQRTEQGDSAMYLCASSPGTEAFFGQGTRLTVV.

The chain has TRBV6-5 and TRBJ1-5; D is unclear. The CDR3 runs to 13 residues. The germline CDR1 and CDR2 sequences are MNHEY and SVGAGI. The V gene lost 8 bases and the J gene lost 2 bases, with 10 bases spanning the gap. The CDR3 protein is CASSGMGNQPQHF. The CDR3 DNA follows: TGTGCCAGCTCTGGGATGGGCAATCAGCCCCAGCATTTT.

The chain couples TRBV19 to TRBJ1-4; no clear D. Germline V gives CDR1 LNHDA, CDR2 SQIVND (reference sequence). Trimming removed 5 bases from V and 0 bases from J, with 7 bases in between. This CDR3 comprises 14 residues. The CDR3 spells CASSATATNEKLFF. DNA for the CDR3: TGTGCCAGTAGTGCGACTGCAACTAATGAAAAACTGTTTTTT.

This sequence joins TRBV4-1 and TRBJ2-3; D gene ambiguous. The CDR3 covers 15 residues. V gave up 5 bases and J gave up 0 bases, with 12 bases separating them. CDR1 is MGHRA and CDR2 is YSYEKL in the germline V gene. This CDR3 reads CASSRTFPSTDTQYF. CDR3 coding DNA: TGCGCCAGCAGCAGGACCTTCCCTAGCACAGATACGCAGTATTTT.

The CDR3 nucleotides are TGTGCCTGGAGTGTCGAAGGGGGAGCTAACTATGGCTACACCTTC. Translation: CAWSVEGGANYGYTF. The V and J genes are TRBV30 and TRBJ1-2, with a weak D call TRBD1 (6 bases). There are 15 residues in the CDR3. CDR1 GTSNPN and CDR2 SVGIG come from the germline V gene (reference sequence). Trimming took 0 bases from V and 0 from J, leaving 11 bases between them. Full variable domain (rest looked up from reference TRBV30 and TRBJ1-2): SQTIHQWPATLVQPVGSPLSLECTVEGTSNPNLYWYRQAAGRGLQLLFYSVGIGQISSEVPQNLSASRPQDRQFILSSKKLLLSDSGFYLCAWSVEGGANYGYTFGSGTRLTVV.

This clone was detected once. The chain links TRBV7-8 to TRBJ2-7; 14 bases map to TRBD2. The CDR3 contains 19 residues. Germline trimming cut 1 base from V and 7 bases from J; bases unmatched to any gene: 15. Germline V CDR1 and CDR2: SGHVS, FQNEAQ. CDR3 loop: CASSLVGGTSGSLWGEQYF. The CDR3, as DNA: TGTGCCAGCAGCTTAGTGGGCGGGACTAGCGGGAGTCTTTGGGGGGAGCAGTACTTC. Full variable domain (rest looked up from reference TRBV7-8 and TRBJ2-7): GAGVSQSPRYKVAKRGQDVALRCDPISGHVSLFWYQQALGQGPEFLTYFQNEAQLDKSGLPSDRFFAERPEGSVSTLKIQRTQQEDSAVYLCASSLVGGTSGSLWGEQYFGPGTRLTVT.

The rearrangement uses TRBV11-2 and TRBJ2-2, with 7 bases aligning to TRBD2. Per the germline V gene, CDR1 is SGHAT and CDR2 is FQNNGV. The CDR3 has 14 amino acids. Trimming removed 6 bases from V and 5 bases from J; junction bases left unmatched: 6. DNA for the CDR3: TGTGCCAGCAGAATCGAAGCGGGGACCGGGGAGCTGTTTTTT. It encodes CASRIEAGTGELFF.

The chain joins TRBV6-1 to TRBJ2-7; D may be TRBD1 (6 bases). Trimming shortened V by 4 bases and J by 7 bases, and 11 bases separated the two germline ends. Per the germline V gene, CDR1 is MNHNS and CDR2 is SASEGT. The CDR3 is made up of 12 amino acids. In nucleotides, the CDR3 is TGTGCCAGCAGTGGTGGGGACATTGAGCAGTACTTC. Protein sequence: CASSGGDIEQYF.

The gene calls are TRBV5-1 and TRBJ1-2; D is perhaps TRBD1 (5 bases). V lost 2 bases and J 3 bases, leaving 8 bases between the germline ends. From germline, CDR1 is SGHRS and CDR2 YFSETQ. The CDR3 is made up of 13 amino acids. CDR3 sequence: CASSFPTDYGYTF. CDR3 DNA sequence: TGCGCCAGCAGCTTCCCGACAGACTATGGCTACACCTTC.

The chain joins TRBV2 to TRBJ2-2, with 9 bases lining up with TRBD1. This CDR3 has 21 amino acids. Germline loops: CDR1 SNHLY, CDR2 FYNNEI. The V segment lost 8 bases and the J segment 3 bases; nucleotides outside the gene matches: 25. The CDR3 bases are TGTGCCAGCCCCAAGTCCGGAAACCGGGACAGGGATAGTTGGGACACCGGGGAGCTGTTTTTT. Protein: CASPKSGNRDRDSWDTGELFF.

This chain connects TRBV28 to TRBJ1-6, with 8 nucleotides matching TRBD1. The germline CDR1 and CDR2 sequences are MDHEN and SYDVKM. CDR3 size: 16 residues. Germline trimming cut 3 bases from V and 4 bases from J; bases unmatched to any gene: 5. The CDR3 is CASSFQGAVYNSPLHF. The CDR3 DNA sequence: TGTGCCAGCAGTTTCCAGGGGGCGGTTTATAATTCACCCCTCCACTTT.